These 23 T cell receptor beta chains came from one sample sequenced in a study of blood T cell repertoires in COVID-19. Assay: immunoSEQ multiplex PCR; the TCRdb copy retains only in-frame clones and omits some. The data show approximately 220,000 clones, less than 90% seen once. The sequenced sample was peripheral blood. The source is a woman aged 45 to 65 with acute or convalescent COVID-19.

V and J are TRBV7-2 and TRBJ2-7, with TRBD2 identical over 7 bases. Unmatched junction bases numbered 1, after V lost 1 base and J lost 4 bases. The CDR3 runs 13 residues. Per germline, CDR1 SGHTA and CDR2 FQGNSA. CDR3 bases: TGTGCCAGCAGCTTAGGACTAGCTTACGAGCAGTACTTC. It yields the protein CASSLGLAYEQYF. Complete variable domain (other parts from reference TRBV7-2 and TRBJ2-7): GAGVSQSPSNKVTEKGKDVELRCDPISGHTALYWYRQSLGQGLEFLIYFQGNSAPDKSGLPSDRFSAERTGGSVSTLTIQRTQQEDSAVYLCASSLGLAYEQYFGPGTRLTVT.

The rearrangement links TRBV5-6 to TRBJ2-3; 7 bases map to TRBD2. Germline CDR1 SGHDT, CDR2 YYEEEE. The CDR3 is made up of 16 amino acids. The V and J ends lost 3 bases and 6 bases, in that order; junction bases with no gene match: 13. This CDR3 is CASSSLAGASVDTQYF. The CDR3 region has the DNA TGTGCCAGCAGCTCGCTTGCGGGAGCCTCTGTGGATACGCAGTATTTT. The full variable domain, completed using reference TRBV5-6 and TRBJ2-3, is DAGVTQSPTHLIKTRGQQVTLRCSPKSGHDTVSWYQQALGQGPQFIFQYYEEEERQRGNFPDRFSGHQFPNYSSELNVNALLLGDSALYLCASSSLAGASVDTQYFGPGTRLTVL.

This clone was counted once. The rearrangement joins TRBV11-2 to TRBJ2-5, with 7 bases fitting TRBD2. The germline V gene has CDR1 SGHAT and CDR2 FQNNGV. The CDR3 is made up of 14 amino acids. Trimming cost V 1 base and J 4 bases; bases outside gene matches: 3. The CDR3 DNA reads as TGTGCCAGCAGCTTAGGGGGGGGTAGAGAGACCCAGTACTTC. Its protein product is CASSLGGGRETQYF.

The V call is TRBV5-1, the J call TRBJ1-6; TRBD1 matches 7 bases. Germline V gene data show CDR1 as SGHRS and CDR2 as YFSETQ. The CDR3 contains 14 residues. With V trimmed by 4 bases and J by 6 bases, 4 bases remained unmatched. CDR3: CASSADRRNSPLHF. CDR3 coding DNA: TGCGCCAGCAGCGCGGACAGGCGTAATTCACCCCTCCACTTT.

The chain recombines TRBV2 with TRBJ1-3, with D uncertain. Germline V lookup: CDR1 SNHLY, CDR2 FYNNEI. V shed 1 base and J shed 0 bases, with 7 bases lying between them. CDR3 size: 15 residues. The CDR3 is CASSEERSSGNTIYF. The CDR3 DNA is TGTGCCAGCAGTGAAGAGAGATCCTCTGGAAACACCATATATTTT.

The chain has TRBV6-5 and TRBJ1-6; D call uncertain. CDR1 and CDR2 from the germline V gene are MNHEY and SVGAGI. V shed 2 bases and J shed 13 bases, with 12 bases lying between them. CDR3 length equals 13 residues. The DNA of the CDR3 is TGTGCCAGCAGTTACGGGAGGATATATCCCCTCCACTTT. This sequence encodes CASSYGRIYPLHF.

This chain links TRBV24-1 with TRBJ1-3; possibly TRBD1 for D (5 bases). Germline assignment: CDR1 KGHDR and CDR2 SFDVKD. Trimming took 12 bases from V and 4 from J, leaving 15 bases between them. The CDR3 spans 13 residues. The CDR3: CAGGTRAGNTIYF. The DNA of the CDR3 is TGTGCCGGGGGGACCCGAGCCGGAAACACCATATATTTT.

The gene calls are TRBV5-1 and TRBJ2-3, with TRBD2 matching 7 bases. The CDR3 extends over 16 amino acids. V was pared by 0 bases and J by 1 base, with 5 bases of the junction left unmatched. Germline V lookup: CDR1 SGHRS, CDR2 YFSETQ. CDR3 residues: CASSLERGGGTDTQYF. CDR3 in DNA: TGCGCCAGCAGCTTGGAGAGGGGAGGGGGCACAGATACGCAGTATTTT.

V is TRBV7-3 and J is TRBJ2-1; TRBD2 matches at 13 bases. Germline CDR1 reads SGHTA; CDR2 reads FQGTGA. The CDR3 runs to 16 residues. Losses at the gene ends were 5 bases for V and 7 bases for J; bases not matched to a gene: 8. The CDR3 loop is CASSPTSGGAGNEQFF. The CDR3 DNA sequence: TGTGCCAGCAGCCCAACTAGCGGGGGGGCGGGTAATGAGCAGTTCTTC.

The rearrangement joins TRBV4-1 to TRBJ2-3, with TRBD1 identical over 7 bases. The CDR3 sequence is 16 residues long. V lost 9 bases, J lost 2 bases, and 14 bases stayed unmatched. Germline assignment: CDR1 MGHRA and CDR2 YSYEKL. CDR3 sequence reads: CASNPPGQADTDTQYF. Here the CDR3 DNA reads TGCGCCAGTAACCCCCCCGGACAGGCCGACACAGATACGCAGTATTTT.

The chain is built from TRBV7-8 and TRBJ2-3, with a weak D call TRBD1 (5 bases). Germline loops: CDR1 SGHVS, CDR2 FQNEAQ. The CDR3 consists of 14 residues. The V end was cut by 2 bases, the J end by 4 bases, with 10 bases between. The CDR3 bases are TGTGCCAGCAGCTTACTTTTGGGGCCAGATACGCAGTATTTT. Translation: CASSLLLGPDTQYF.

V and J are TRBV11-2 and TRBJ1-2; 7 bases agree with TRBD1. The trim removed 0 bases at V and 4 bases at J, leaving 11 bases unmatched. The germline V gene encodes CDR1 SGHAT and CDR2 FQNNGV. There are 17 residues in the CDR3. CDR3 loop: CASSLDSNRGISYGYTF. The CDR3 coding sequence is TGTGCCAGCAGCTTAGATTCGAACAGGGGCATCAGCTATGGCTACACCTTC.

The genes are TRBV29-1 and TRBJ2-3; possibly TRBD2 for D (7 bases). The CDR3 extends over 16 amino acids. The V end was cut by 8 bases, the J end by 0 bases, with 21 bases between. Looked up from germline, CDR1 is SQVTM and CDR2 is ANQGSEA. For the CDR3, the DNA is TGCAGCTCAGAGGGGGGGAGGTGGTTGAGCACAGATACGCAGTATTTT. This codes for CSSEGGRWLSTDTQYF.

The V call is TRBV6-5, the J call TRBJ2-2; the D gene is possibly TRBD1 (6 bases). The CDR3 runs to 15 residues. Per the germline V gene, CDR1 is MNHEY and CDR2 is SVGAGI. The V end lost 6 bases, the J end lost 0 bases, and 11 bases lay between the germline ends. The DNA for the CDR3 is TGTGCCAGCAGGAAGGACAGCGCGAACACCGGGGAGCTGTTTTTT. Translating it yields CASRKDSANTGELFF.

The rearrangement joins TRBV10-3 to TRBJ1-2, with a weak D call TRBD1 (5 bases). Germline CDR1 ENHRY, CDR2 SYGVKD. The V end lost 4 bases, the J end lost 2 bases, and 11 bases lay between the germline ends. The CDR3 is 14 amino acids. CDR3 coding DNA: TGTGCCATCAGTGGGAATGCAGGGAACTATGGCTACACCTTC. This codes for CAISGNAGNYGYTF.

The chain has TRBV2 and TRBJ1-2; TRBD1 matches 7 bases. Germline V CDR1 and CDR2: SNHLY, FYNNEI. The CDR3 is 14 amino acids. Germline trimming cut 7 bases from V and 8 bases from J; bases unmatched to any gene: 13. As DNA, the CDR3 is TGTGCCAGCACTCTTCAAGGGGGCCTAGAGGGCTACACCTTC. Translated: CASTLQGGLEGYTF.

CDR3 sequence: CASSVKGQPGTGGKETQYF. The CDR3 nucleotides read TGTGCCAGCAGCGTCAAGGGTCAACCCGGGACAGGGGGCAAAGAGACCCAGTACTTC. The chain uses TRBV5-5 and TRBJ2-5, with 12 bases identical to TRBD1. CDR1 and CDR2 (germline): SGHKS, YYEKEE (reference sequence). V lost 4 bases to trimming and J lost 3 bases; unmatched junction nucleotides: 16. The CDR3 is 19 amino acids.

This chain links TRBV9 with TRBJ2-7; the match to TRBD2 covers 7 bases. This CDR3 has 15 residues. Per germline, CDR1 SGDLS and CDR2 YYNGEE. Unmatched junction bases numbered 7, after V lost 4 bases and J lost 0 bases. The CDR3 DNA reads as TGTGCCAGCAGCCTCGAGCGGGACCTCTCCTACGAGCAGTACTTC. Encoded protein: CASSLERDLSYEQYF.

This chain uses TRBV6-2 or TRBV6-3 with TRBJ2-6; the match to TRBD1 covers 8 bases. The CDR3 totals 19 residues. The V gene end was trimmed by 1 base and the J gene end by 1 base; junction bases not matched to a gene: 9. The V gene's germline CDR1 is MNHEY and CDR2 SVGEGT. DNA of the CDR3: TGTGCCAGCAGTTACTTCGTCGGACAGGGAAGTTCTGGGGCCAACGTCCTGACTTTC. Translating gives CASSYFVGQGSSGANVLTF.

V and J are TRBV5-1 and TRBJ2-7; 16 bases map to TRBD2. Germline V gene sequence: CDR1 SGHRS, CDR2 YFSETQ. CDR3 length: 21 residues. Trimming at V came to 4 bases and at J to 5 bases, leaving 21 bases not matched to a gene. In DNA form, the CDR3 reads TGCGCCAGCAGCCCATCCGGGTACGCCGGGACTAGCGGGAGGGCCATAGACGAGCAGTACTTC. Its protein product is CASSPSGYAGTSGRAIDEQYF.

J is TRBJ2-4 and V is TRBV19, with D unclear. V dropped 9 bases and J dropped 6 bases, with 15 bases sitting between them. Germline CDR1 and CDR2: LNHDA and SQIVND (reference sequence). This CDR3 region has 13 residues. CDR3 nucleotide sequence: TGTGCCAGCTCCTCAGACAAATCAAACATTCAGTACTTC. Its protein is CASSSDKSNIQYF.

V usage is TRBV6-2 or TRBV6-3 and J usage is TRBJ2-6; D perhaps matches TRBD2 (6 bases). The CDR3 covers 15 residues. V gave up 5 bases and J gave up 3 bases, with 11 bases separating them. Germline values: CDR1 MNHEY, CDR2 SVGEGT. CDR3 coding DNA: TGTGCCAGCAGTAACGGGGGTAGTGGGGCCAACGTCCTGACTTTC. It specifies CASSNGGSGANVLTF.

This rearrangement joins TRBV7-9 to TRBJ2-7, with 10 bases fitting TRBD2. This CDR3 spans 17 amino acids. CDR1 and CDR2 from the germline V gene are SEHNR and FQNEAQ (reference sequence). Trimming at V came to 5 bases and at J to 0 bases, leaving 10 bases not matched to a gene. The CDR3 protein is CASSLIAGGPSSYEQYF. The CDR3 region has the DNA TGTGCCAGCAGCCTTATAGCGGGAGGCCCCAGCTCCTACGAGCAGTACTTC.